This T cell receptor (beta chain) is drawn from a study of post-analysis software for immune sequencing data. Study-level results: The normalized Chao1 diversity of multiple sclerosis patients was significantly lower than that of controls. Several TRBV segments were more frequent in patients than controls; TRBV5-6, TRBV5-1 and TRBV20-1 belonged to this group.

Unique molecular identifiers were present in the TCR beta cDNA libraries. It was from roughly 1.1 to 9.2 million T cells that some 500,000 cDNA molecules came. TCRdb fed the PCR reads into MiXCR, producing one record per CDR3 protein. Of hundreds of thousands of distinct CDR3 sequences listed, under 55% are singletons. In this sample, this clonotype turned up a few times. Its antigen is not identified. Germline lookup yields CDR1 SGHVS and CDR2 FNYEAQ. Trimming removed 5 bases from V and 0 bases from J, with 11 bases in between. The CDR3 extends over 15 amino acids. This TCR came from a girl aged 5-17 years with multiple sclerosis. The chain employs TRBV7-6 and TRBJ2-1; tentative D call: TRBD2 (5 bases). The specimen was blood. The CDR3 DNA sequence: TGTGCCAGCAGCCCGGACTTAGTCTCCTACAATGAGCAGTTCTTC. This gives the protein CASSPDLVSYNEQFF.